This T cell receptor beta chain originates from a study of cytomegalovirus exposure and HLA in healthy donors. PCR used 60 Vbeta primers and 13 Jbeta primers. Methods used by the authors: In a later analysis, of 80 million to 90 million unique beta chains, around 9.9 million appeared in at least two donors. Measured with immunoSEQ multiplex PCR; TCRdb has only the in-frame clones, and not every one. V, J and clone size are taken as reported in that table, and D and trimming were inferred from the DNA itself. The repertoire has 95,000 to 150,000 clones, less than 75% of them found once; the top ten carry approximately 4.1%. The donors, nominally healthy at sampling, likely had unrecorded immune exposures. The CDR3 runs 13 residues. Looked up from germline, CDR1 is SGHDT and CDR2 is YYEEEE. J was trimmed by 4 bases and V by 4 bases; bases with no gene match: 2. The study's findings and limits: TCR beta sequences numbering 16,951 were associated with HLA alleles at 0.05 false discovery rate in a later analysis.

In regard to this clone: The antigen is not known. The sample carries other DNA sequences with the same CDR3.

This receptor was taken from a woman aged 40-49 years in good health and CMV-seronegative. The sequenced sample consisted of PBMCs. The genes are TRBV5-6 and TRBJ1-2; 9 bases map to TRBD1. CDR3 protein: CASSLQGAYGYTF. The CDR3 nucleotides read TGTGCCAGCAGCCTACAGGGGGCCTATGGCTACACCTTC.